Here is one T cell receptor (beta chain) with its context. This sample was included in a study of cytomegalovirus exposure and HLA in healthy donors. The CDR3 consists of 15 residues. Germline CDR1 SGHTA, CDR2 FQGTGA. Trimming removed 4 bases from V and 6 bases from J, with 13 bases in between. 13 Jbeta primers and 60 Vbeta primers were used for the PCR. TCRdb's table, derived via immunoSEQ multiplex PCR, lists solely in-frame clones and lacks some. Among about 90,000 clones, 70% to 85% were seen once, and the ten largest hold roughly 2.5%. The V call is TRBV7-3, the J call TRBJ1-6, with D possibly being TRBD1 (6 bases). The receptor comes from a man aged 25 to 40 in good health and CMV-seronegative. Sequenced input: PBMCs. The CDR3 region has the DNA TGTGCCAGCAGCTATACAGGGACCGCTAATTCACCCCTCCACTTT. Residues: CASSYTGTANSPLHF.